Below, 9 T cell receptor beta chains from the same sample are listed, as sequenced in a study of T cell clonality in common variable immunodeficiency. Profiled with immunoSEQ multiplex PCR; TCRdb holds only in-frame clones, not every one. The sample holds fewer than 70,000 clones, and no clone turns up only once. Sequences were obtained from peripheral blood mononuclear cells. Receptors originate from a person between 18 and 75 years old in good health.

This clone was seen many times. Read sequence stops 3 residues before the CDR3 end, and the germline J gene provides the missing end. This chain links TRBV6-2 or TRBV6-3 with TRBJ2-1; 7 nucleotides match TRBD1. Trimming removed 2 bases from V and 4 bases from J; junction bases left unmatched: 5. This CDR3 is 15 amino acids long. The germline V gene has CDR1 MNHEY and CDR2 SVGEGT. CDR3 loop: CASSYLVGQYNEQFF. CDR3 DNA, as far as it was read: TGTGCCAGCAGTTACCTCGTGGGACAGTACAATGAG.

This clone was observed many times. Partial CDR3 DNA: TGTGCCAGCAGCTTGGTGGGGGCGTACGGGTATGGC. Protein product: CASSLVGAYGYG. The entire CDR3 reads CASSLVGAYGYGYTF. The chain joins TRBV5-6 to TRBJ1-2; TRBD1 is a possible D gene (6 bases). The CDR3 is cut off 3 residues early in the read; its end comes from the germline J gene. V lost 0 bases and J lost 5, with 14 bases in between. The CDR3 sequence is 15 residues long. The germline V gene has CDR1 SGHDT and CDR2 YYEEEE. Using reference TRBV5-6 and TRBJ1-2 for the parts outside the CDR3, the full variable domain is DAGVTQSPTHLIKTRGQQVTLRCSPKSGHDTVSWYQQALGQGPQFIFQYYEEEERQRGNFPDRFSGHQFPNYSSELNVNALLLGDSALYLCASSLVGAYGYGYTFGSGTRLTVV.

This clone has at least ten counts. The CDR3 end falls 3 residues outside the read, so it is completed with the germline J gene. V usage is TRBV7-3 and J usage is TRBJ1-1; tentative D call: TRBD1 (5 bases). CDR3 length: 15 residues. The germline gives CDR1 SGHTA, CDR2 FQGTGA. The V end was cut by 1 base, the J end by 1 base, with 10 bases between. The CDR3 reads CASSLMGGANTEAFF. The CDR3 DNA, read in part, is TGTGCCAGCAGCTTAATGGGGGGAGCGAACACTGAA.

On this clone: Sequencing ends 3 residues short of the CDR3 end; the germline J gene provides the rest. The chain is built from TRBV7-9 and TRBJ1-5; maybe TRBD1 (6 bases). The CDR3 is made up of 14 amino acids. Looked up from germline, CDR1 is SEHNR and CDR2 is FQNEAQ (reference sequence). The V end lost 4 bases, the J end lost 5 bases, and 12 bases lay between the germline ends. The CDR3 loop reads CASSSGGPDQPQHF. CDR3 DNA (partial): TGTGCCAGCAGCTCCGGGGGGCCCGATCAGCCC.

CDR3 DNA (partial): TGTGCCAGCAGTGAACGGCAGGGGATTAATTCACCC. It encodes CASSERQGINSP. The entire CDR3 protein reads CASSERQGINSPLHF. The chain is built from TRBV2 and TRBJ1-6, with D perhaps TRBD1 (6 bases). The read terminates 3 residues before the CDR3 end, so the remaining end is supplied by the germline J gene. Looked up from germline, CDR1 is SNHLY and CDR2 is FYNNEI. The CDR3 is 15 amino acids. V lost 2 bases, J lost 6 bases, and 11 bases lay in between.

This clone was observed a few times. The read finishes 3 residues shy of the CDR3 end, and the germline J gene is used to complete it. The rearrangement links TRBV11-3 to TRBJ2-5; TRBD2 might be the D (5 bases). The CDR3 covers 14 residues. The V and J ends lost 1 base and 4 bases respectively, with 10 bases between them. CDR1 and CDR2 (germline): SGHNT, YENEEA. The DNA read from the CDR3 is TGTGCCAGCAGCTTAGGTGCTAGCCGAGAGACC. It translates to CASSLGASRET. The whole CDR3 is CASSLGASRETQYF.

In its sample, this clone was seen many times. The read falls 3 residues short of the CDR3 end, and the missing part is taken from the germline J gene. The chain has TRBV18 and TRBJ2-6; D possibly corresponds to TRBD1 (6 bases). This CDR3 contains 15 residues. V lost 6 bases to trimming and J lost 1 base, with 10 bases between them. The germline V gene has CDR1 KGHSH and CDR2 LQKENI. The CDR3 here is CASSPDRSGANVLTF. CDR3 DNA (partial): TGTGCCAGCTCCCCGGACAGATCTGGGGCCAACGTC.

This clone was recorded many times. The read terminates 3 residues ahead of where the CDR3 ends, so the germline J gene completes it. V usage is TRBV10-1 and J usage is TRBJ2-1, with D possibly TRBD1 on 6 matching bases. V was clipped by 2 bases and J by 8 bases, with 10 bases between them. There are 13 residues in the CDR3. The germline gives CDR1 WNHNN, CDR2 SYGVQD (reference sequence). The part of the CDR3 DNA that was read is TGCGCCAGCAGTGAGGAGGGGGTGGATGAG. Translation: CASSEEGVDE. The full CDR3 protein is CASSEEGVDEQFF.

This clone was detected many times. The read terminates 3 residues ahead of where the CDR3 ends, so the germline J gene completes it. This rearrangement joins TRBV29-1 to TRBJ2-5; D ambiguous. Trimming took 0 bases from V and 5 from J, leaving 10 bases between them. The CDR3 is 13 amino acids. Germline V gene lookup returns CDR1 SQVTM and CDR2 ANQGSEA. This CDR3 is CSVEDPVYETQYF. The DNA read from the CDR3 is TGCAGCGTTGAAGATCCGGTGTACGAGACC.